The clone carrying this T cell receptor (beta chain) was seen a few times. The second PCR ran about 6 to 12 cycles with a sample-barcoded 5' primer and J-beta primers. One entry per CDR3 protein results from TCRdb running MiXCR on the 5' RACE reads. The table lists 1 million to 1.2 million distinct CDR3 sequences, roughly two fifths of them singletons, with around 13% in the top ten. The data are from a study of blood T cells in healthy people across ages. This CDR3 contains 16 residues. Per germline, CDR1 MNHNY and CDR2 SVGAGI (reference sequence). V lost 6 bases to trimming and J lost 0 bases, with 15 bases between them.

The sequenced sample consisted of blood. The chain links TRBV6-6 to TRBJ2-1, with D unclear. This clonotype originated in a man younger than 30 in good health. CDR3 nucleotide sequence: TGTGCCAGCAGCCCTGGTATTTCCCCCTCCTACAATGAGCAGTTCTTC. Residues: CASSPGISPSYNEQFF.